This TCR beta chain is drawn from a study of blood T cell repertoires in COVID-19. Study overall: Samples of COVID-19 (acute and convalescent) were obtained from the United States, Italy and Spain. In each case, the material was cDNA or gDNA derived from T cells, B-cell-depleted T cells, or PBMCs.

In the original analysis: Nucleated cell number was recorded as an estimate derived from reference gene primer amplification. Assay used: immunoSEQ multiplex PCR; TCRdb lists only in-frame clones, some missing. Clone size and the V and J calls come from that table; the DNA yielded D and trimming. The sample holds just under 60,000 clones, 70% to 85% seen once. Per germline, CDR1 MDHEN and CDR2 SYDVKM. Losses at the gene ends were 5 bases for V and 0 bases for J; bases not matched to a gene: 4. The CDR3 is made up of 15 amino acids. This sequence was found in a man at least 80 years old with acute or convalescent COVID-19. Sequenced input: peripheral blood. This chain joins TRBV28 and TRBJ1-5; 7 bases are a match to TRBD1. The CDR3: CASSRTGNSNQPQHF. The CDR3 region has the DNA TGTGCCAGCAGTAGGACAGGCAATAGCAATCAGCCCCAGCATTTT.